The sequence of this T cell receptor beta chain was determined in a study of shared clonotypes between healthy human individuals. General study points: Generation probability values for non-shared clonotypes were lower than those for clonotypes shared by all four donors. Donor clonotype sharing was expected to depend on sequencing depth.

Naive CD4+ cells were CD45RA-selected; the remaining cells were memory. Germline lookup yields CDR1 SNHLY and CDR2 FYNNEI. There are 14 residues in the CDR3. Trimming cost V 11 bases and J 3 bases; bases outside gene matches: 10. A few counts support this clone. Its antigen is as yet unknown. An approximately 200 ng quantity of DNA, 32,000 or so T cell genomes, went into the sorted-subset replicate PCRs. Measured with immunoSEQ multiplex PCR; TCRdb has only the in-frame clones, and not every one. The data show approximately 1.4 million clones, with approximately 98% seen just once and around 0.45% held by the top ten.

This chain links TRBV2 with TRBJ1-5; 7 bases are shared with TRBD1. Sequencing was done on a sample of naive CD4+ T cells sorted from blood. The subset is: CD45RA+ positively selected. The TCR was taken from a young man in good health. CDR3 residues: CAGSRGRSNQPQHF. For the CDR3, the DNA is TGTGCCGGGTCCAGGGGGAGGTCCAATCAGCCCCAGCATTTT.